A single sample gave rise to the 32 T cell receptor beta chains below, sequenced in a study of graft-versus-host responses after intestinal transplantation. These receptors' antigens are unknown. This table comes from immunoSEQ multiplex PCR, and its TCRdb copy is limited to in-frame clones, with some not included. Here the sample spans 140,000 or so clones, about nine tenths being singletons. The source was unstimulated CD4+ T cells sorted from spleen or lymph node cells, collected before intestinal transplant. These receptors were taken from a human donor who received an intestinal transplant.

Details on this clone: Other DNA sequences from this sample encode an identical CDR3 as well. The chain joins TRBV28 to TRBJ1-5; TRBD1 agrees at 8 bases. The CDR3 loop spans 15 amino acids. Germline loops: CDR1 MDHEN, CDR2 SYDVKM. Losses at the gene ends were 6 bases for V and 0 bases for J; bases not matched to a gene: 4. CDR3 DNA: TGTGCCAGCAGGCCTCAGGGGGCTAGCAATCAGCCCCAGCATTTT. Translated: CASRPQGASNQPQHF.

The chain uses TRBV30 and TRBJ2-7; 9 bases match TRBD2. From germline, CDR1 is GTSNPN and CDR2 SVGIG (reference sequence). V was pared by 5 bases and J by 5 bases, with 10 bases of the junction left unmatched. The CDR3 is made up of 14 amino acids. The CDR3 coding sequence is TGTGCCTGGTCTACGGCGGGAGGGACTAACGAGCAGTACTTC. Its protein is CAWSTAGGTNEQYF.

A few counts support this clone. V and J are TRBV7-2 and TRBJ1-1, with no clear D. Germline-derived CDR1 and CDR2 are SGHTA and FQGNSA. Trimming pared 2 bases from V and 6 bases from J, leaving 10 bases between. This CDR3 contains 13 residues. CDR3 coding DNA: TGTGCCAGCAGCTTAAGAGAGTCTTCTGAAGCTTTCTTT. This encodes CASSLRESSEAFF. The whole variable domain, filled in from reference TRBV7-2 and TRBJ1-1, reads GAGVSQSPSNKVTEKGKDVELRCDPISGHTALYWYRQSLGQGLEFLIYFQGNSAPDKSGLPSDRFSAERTGGSVSTLTIQRTQQEDSAVYLCASSLRESSEAFFGQGTRLTVV.

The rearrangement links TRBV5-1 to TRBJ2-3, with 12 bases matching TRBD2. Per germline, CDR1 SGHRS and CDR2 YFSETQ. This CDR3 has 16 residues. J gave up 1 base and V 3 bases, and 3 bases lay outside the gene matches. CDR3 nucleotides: TGCGCCAGCAGCTCTAGCGGGAGGGGGGGCACAGATACGCAGTATTTT. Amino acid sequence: CASSSSGRGGTDTQYF.

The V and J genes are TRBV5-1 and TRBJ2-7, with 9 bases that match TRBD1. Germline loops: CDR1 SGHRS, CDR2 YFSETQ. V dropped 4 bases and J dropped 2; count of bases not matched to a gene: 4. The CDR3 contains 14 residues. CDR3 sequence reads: CASSPGTGPYEQYF. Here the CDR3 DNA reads TGCGCCAGCAGCCCCGGGACAGGGCCCTACGAGCAGTACTTC.

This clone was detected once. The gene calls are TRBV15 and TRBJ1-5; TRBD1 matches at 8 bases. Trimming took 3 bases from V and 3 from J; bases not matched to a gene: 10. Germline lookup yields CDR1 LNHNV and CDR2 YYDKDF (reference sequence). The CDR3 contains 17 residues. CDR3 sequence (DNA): TGTGCCACCAGCAGCCGCAGGGGGCGAGGGGTCAATCAGCCCCAGCATTTT. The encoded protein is CATSSRRGRGVNQPQHF.

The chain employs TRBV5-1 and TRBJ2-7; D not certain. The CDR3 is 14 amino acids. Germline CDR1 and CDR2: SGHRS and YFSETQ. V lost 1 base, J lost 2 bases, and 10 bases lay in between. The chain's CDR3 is CASSLLVGTYEQYF. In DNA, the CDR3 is TGCGCCAGCAGCTTGTTGGTTGGGACCTACGAGCAGTACTTC.

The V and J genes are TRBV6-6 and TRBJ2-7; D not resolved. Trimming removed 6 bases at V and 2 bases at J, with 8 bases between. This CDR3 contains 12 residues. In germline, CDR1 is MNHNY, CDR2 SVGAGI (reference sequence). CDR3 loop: CASRETTYEQYF. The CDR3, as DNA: TGTGCCAGCAGGGAAACAACCTACGAGCAGTACTTC.

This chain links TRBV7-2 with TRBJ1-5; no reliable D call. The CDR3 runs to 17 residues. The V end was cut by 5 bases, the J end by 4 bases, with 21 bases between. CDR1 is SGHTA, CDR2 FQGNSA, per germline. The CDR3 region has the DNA TGTGCCAGCAGCCCAACTCGTGGAGCGGGGTTTAATCAGCCCCAGCATTTT. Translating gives CASSPTRGAGFNQPQHF.

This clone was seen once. The chain's CDR3 is CASSPRTGGFYEQYF. The CDR3 DNA reads as TGTGCCAGCAGCCCTCGGACAGGGGGCTTCTACGAGCAGTACTTC. This chain uses TRBV5-5 with TRBJ2-7; 11 positions agree with TRBD1. Germline V lookup: CDR1 SGHKS, CDR2 YYEKEE (reference sequence). The ends lost 4 bases at V and 3 bases at J; junction bases unmatched: 6. The CDR3 covers 15 residues.

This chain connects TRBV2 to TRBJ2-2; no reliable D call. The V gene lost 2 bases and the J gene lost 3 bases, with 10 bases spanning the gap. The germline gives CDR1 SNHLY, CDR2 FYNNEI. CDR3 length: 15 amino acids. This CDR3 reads CASSETSAHTGELFF. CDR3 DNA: TGTGCCAGCAGTGAAACCTCGGCGCACACCGGGGAGCTGTTTTTT. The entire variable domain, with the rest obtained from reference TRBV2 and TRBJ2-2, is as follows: EPEVTQTPSHQVTQMGQEVILRCVPISNHLYFYWYRQILGQKVEFLVSFYNNEISEKSEIFDDQFSVERPDGSNFTLKIRSTKLEDSAMYFCASSETSAHTGELFFGEGSRLTVL.

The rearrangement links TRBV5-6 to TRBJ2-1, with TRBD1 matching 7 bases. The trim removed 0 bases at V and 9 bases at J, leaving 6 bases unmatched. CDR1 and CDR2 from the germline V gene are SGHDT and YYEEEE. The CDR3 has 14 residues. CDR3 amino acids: CASSLVNRGGEQFF. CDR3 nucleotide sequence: TGTGCCAGCAGCTTGGTCAACAGGGGTGGTGAGCAGTTCTTC.

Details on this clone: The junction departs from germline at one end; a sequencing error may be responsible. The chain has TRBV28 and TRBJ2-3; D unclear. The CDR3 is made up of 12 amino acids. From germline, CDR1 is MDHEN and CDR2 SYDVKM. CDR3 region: CASNNPRDAQYF. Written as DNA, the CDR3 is TGTGCCAGTAACAACCCAAGAGATGCGCAGTATTTT.

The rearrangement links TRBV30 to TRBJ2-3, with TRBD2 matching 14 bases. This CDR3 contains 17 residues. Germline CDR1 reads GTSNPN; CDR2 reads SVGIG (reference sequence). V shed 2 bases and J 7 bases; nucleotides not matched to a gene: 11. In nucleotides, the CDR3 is TGTGCCTGGAGTTCTACCCTGACTAGCGGGAGGGCAAATACGCAGTATTTT. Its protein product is CAWSSTLTSGRANTQYF.

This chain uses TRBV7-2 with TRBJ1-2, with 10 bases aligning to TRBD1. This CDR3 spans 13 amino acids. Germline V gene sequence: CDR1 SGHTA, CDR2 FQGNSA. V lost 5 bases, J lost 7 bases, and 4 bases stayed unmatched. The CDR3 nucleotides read TGTGCCAGCAGCCACGACAGGGGGCTTGGCTACACCTTC. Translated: CASSHDRGLGYTF.

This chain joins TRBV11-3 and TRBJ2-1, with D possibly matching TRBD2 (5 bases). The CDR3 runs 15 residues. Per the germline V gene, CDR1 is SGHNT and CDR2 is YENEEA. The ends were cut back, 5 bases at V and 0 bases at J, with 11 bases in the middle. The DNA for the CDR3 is TGTGCCAGCAGCCCCCCCGGGAACTCCTACAATGAGCAGTTCTTC. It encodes CASSPPGNSYNEQFF.

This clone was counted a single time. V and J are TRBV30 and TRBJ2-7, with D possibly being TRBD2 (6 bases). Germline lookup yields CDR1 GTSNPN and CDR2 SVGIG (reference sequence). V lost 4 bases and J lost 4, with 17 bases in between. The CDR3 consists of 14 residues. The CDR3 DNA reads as TGTGCCTGGACCCTGGGCGGGGTGGGGTACGAGCAGTACTTC. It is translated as CAWTLGGVGYEQYF.

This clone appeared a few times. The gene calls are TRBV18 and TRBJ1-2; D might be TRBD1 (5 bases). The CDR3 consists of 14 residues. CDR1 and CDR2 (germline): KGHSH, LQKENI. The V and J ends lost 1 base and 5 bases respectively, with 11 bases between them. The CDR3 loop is CASSPQGVEYGYTF. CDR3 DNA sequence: TGTGCCAGCTCACCACAAGGGGTGGAGTATGGCTACACCTTC.

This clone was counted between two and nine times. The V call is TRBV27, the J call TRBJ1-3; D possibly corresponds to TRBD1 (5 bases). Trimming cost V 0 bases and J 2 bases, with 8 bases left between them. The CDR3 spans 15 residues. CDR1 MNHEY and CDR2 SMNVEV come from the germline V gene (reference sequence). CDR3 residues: CASSLSAGTGNTIYF. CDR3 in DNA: TGTGCCAGCAGTTTATCGGCAGGGACTGGAAACACCATATATTTT.

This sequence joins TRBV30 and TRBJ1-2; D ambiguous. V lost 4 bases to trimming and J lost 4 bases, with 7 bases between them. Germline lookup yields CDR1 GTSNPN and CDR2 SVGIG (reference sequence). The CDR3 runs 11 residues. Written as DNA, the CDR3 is TGTGCCTGGAAGGCGCCCTATGGCTACACCTTC. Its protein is CAWKAPYGYTF.

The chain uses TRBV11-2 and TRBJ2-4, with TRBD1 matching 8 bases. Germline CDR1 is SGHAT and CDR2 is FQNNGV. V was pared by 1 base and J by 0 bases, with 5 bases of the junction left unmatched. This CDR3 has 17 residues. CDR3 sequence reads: CASSLVAGGRAKNIQYF. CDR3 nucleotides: TGTGCCAGCAGCTTAGTGGCAGGGGGCCGAGCCAAAAACATTCAGTACTTC. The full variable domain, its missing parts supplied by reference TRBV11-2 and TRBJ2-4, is EAGVAQSPRYKIIEKRQSVAFWCNPISGHATLYWYQQILGQGPKLLIQFQNNGVVDDSQLPKDRFSAERLKGVDSTLKIQPAKLEDSAVYLCASSLVAGGRAKNIQYFGAGTRLSVL.

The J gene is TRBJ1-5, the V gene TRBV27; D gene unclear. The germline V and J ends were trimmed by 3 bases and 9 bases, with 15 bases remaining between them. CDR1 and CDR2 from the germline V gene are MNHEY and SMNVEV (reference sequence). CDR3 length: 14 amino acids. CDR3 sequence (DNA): TGTGCCAGCAGTTTTGGACCCACACTCGGGCCCCAGCATTTT. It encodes CASSFGPTLGPQHF.

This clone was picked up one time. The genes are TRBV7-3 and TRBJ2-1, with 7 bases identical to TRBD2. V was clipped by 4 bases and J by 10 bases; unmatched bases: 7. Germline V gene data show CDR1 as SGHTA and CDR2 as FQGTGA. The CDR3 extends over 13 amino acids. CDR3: CASSSGTTGEQFF. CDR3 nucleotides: TGTGCCAGCAGCTCCGGGACTACGGGGGAGCAGTTCTTC.

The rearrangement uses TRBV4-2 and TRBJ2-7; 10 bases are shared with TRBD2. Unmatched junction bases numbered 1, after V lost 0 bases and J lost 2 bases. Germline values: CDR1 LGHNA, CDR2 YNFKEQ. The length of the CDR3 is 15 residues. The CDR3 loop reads CASSQDLAGAYEQYF. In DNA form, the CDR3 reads TGTGCCAGCAGCCAAGATCTAGCGGGAGCCTACGAGCAGTACTTC.

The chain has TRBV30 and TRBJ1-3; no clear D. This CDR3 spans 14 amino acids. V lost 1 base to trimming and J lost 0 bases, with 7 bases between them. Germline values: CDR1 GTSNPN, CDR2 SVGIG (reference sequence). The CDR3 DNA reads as TGTGCCTGGAGTGCCCCAATCTCTGGAAACACCATATATTTT. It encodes CAWSAPISGNTIYF.

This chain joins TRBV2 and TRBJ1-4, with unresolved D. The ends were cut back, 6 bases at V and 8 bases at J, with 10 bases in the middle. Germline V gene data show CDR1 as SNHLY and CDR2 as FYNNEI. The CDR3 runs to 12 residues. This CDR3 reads CASRARHEKLFF. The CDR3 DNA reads TGTGCCAGCAGGGCTAGGCACGAAAAACTGTTTTTT.

In nucleotides, the CDR3 is TGCGCCAGCAGCTTGTGGGTGGCAGCCACAGATACGCAGTATTTT. This encodes CASSLWVAATDTQYF. This chain joins TRBV5-1 and TRBJ2-3; D is unclear. There are 15 residues in the CDR3. Trimming removed 1 base at V and 2 bases at J, with 11 bases between. Germline CDR1 SGHRS, CDR2 YFSETQ. Drawing the rest from reference TRBV5-1 and TRBJ2-3, the complete variable domain is KAGVTQTPRYLIKTRGQQVTLSCSPISGHRSVSWYQQTPGQGLQFLFEYFSETQRNKGNFPGRFSGRQFSNSRSEMNVSTLELGDSALYLCASSLWVAATDTQYFGPGTRLTVL.

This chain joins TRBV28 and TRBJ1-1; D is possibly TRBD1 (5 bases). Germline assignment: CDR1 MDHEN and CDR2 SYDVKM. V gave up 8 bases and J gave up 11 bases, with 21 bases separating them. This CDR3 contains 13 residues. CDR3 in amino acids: CASHLGVPEGAFF. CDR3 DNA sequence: TGTGCCAGCCATTTGGGGGTCCCCGAGGGGGCTTTCTTT.

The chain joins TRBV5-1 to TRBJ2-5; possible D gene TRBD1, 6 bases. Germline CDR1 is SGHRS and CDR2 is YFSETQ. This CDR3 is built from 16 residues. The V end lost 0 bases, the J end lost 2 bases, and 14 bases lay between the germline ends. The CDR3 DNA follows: TGCGCCAGCAGCTTGGTTGAGGGGGACCCTCAAGAGACCCAGTACTTC. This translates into CASSLVEGDPQETQYF.

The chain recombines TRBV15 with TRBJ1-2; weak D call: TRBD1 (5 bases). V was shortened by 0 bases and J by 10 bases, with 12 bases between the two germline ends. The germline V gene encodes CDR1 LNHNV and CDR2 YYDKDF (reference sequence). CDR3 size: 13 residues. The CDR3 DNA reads TGTGCCACCAGCAGAGATCTTCAGGGTGTCTACACCTTC. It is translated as CATSRDLQGVYTF.

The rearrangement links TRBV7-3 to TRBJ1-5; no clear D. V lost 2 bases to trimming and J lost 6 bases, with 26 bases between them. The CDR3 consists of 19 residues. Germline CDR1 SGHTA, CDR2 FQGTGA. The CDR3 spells CASSLDAGNNSKNGQPQHF. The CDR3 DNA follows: TGTGCCAGCAGCTTAGATGCCGGAAACAACAGTAAAAACGGTCAGCCCCAGCATTTT.

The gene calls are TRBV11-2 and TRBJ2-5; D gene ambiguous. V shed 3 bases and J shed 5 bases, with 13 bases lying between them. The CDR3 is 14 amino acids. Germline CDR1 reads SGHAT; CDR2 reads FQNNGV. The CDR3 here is CASSFNSGPETQYF. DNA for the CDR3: TGTGCCAGCAGCTTTAACTCCGGGCCGGAGACCCAGTACTTC.